This TCR beta chain was recovered during a study of cytomegalovirus exposure and HLA in healthy donors. Clones were sequenced by immunoSEQ multiplex PCR, and TCRdb holds only the in-frame ones, with some missing. Of about 160,000 clones in the sample, around 85% were seen once. Notes on the study in general: The authors enumerated over 150 TCR beta chains as linked to cytomegalovirus.

With respect to this clone: Its antigen is not known.

Trimming stripped 0 bases from V and 5 bases from J, with 14 bases between. Looked up from germline, CDR1 is SGHNT and CDR2 is YENEEA. The CDR3 loop spans 16 amino acids. The chain links TRBV11-3 to TRBJ2-1; D perhaps matches TRBD2 (6 bases). Material for sequencing was PBMCs. The receptor was derived from a woman under 40 in good health and CMV-seronegative. CDR3 in amino acids: CASSLDRAGGDNEQFF. CDR3 in DNA: TGTGCCAGCAGCTTAGATCGGGCTGGAGGGGACAATGAGCAGTTCTTC.